Sequencing of this TCR beta chain was carried out in a study of cytomegalovirus exposure and HLA in healthy donors. Study-wide results and caveats: Previously analyzed data showed that most TCR beta V segments were productive at a frequency of about 90% or about 30%. In a later analysis, most CMV-associated TCR beta chains appeared HLA-restricted. V- and J-gene trimming of TCR beta was linked (in a later analysis) to a missense DCLRE1C variant. CMV serostatus alone was available as immune exposure information.

PCR used 60 Vbeta primers and 13 Jbeta primers. Some clones are missing from TCRdb's copy, which holds only in-frame ones; the method was immunoSEQ multiplex PCR. The sample records 200,000 to 250,000 clones, approximately 78% being singletons. With regard to this clone: Its antigen is currently unknown.

The CDR3 loop spans 16 amino acids. The germline V gene has CDR1 SGHRS and CDR2 YFSETQ. The trim removed 7 bases at V and 3 bases at J, leaving 10 bases unmatched. This clonotype was sampled from a male donor in good health and CMV-seronegative. The chain is built from TRBV5-1 and TRBJ1-1; 12 positions match TRBD1. Sequencing was performed on PBMCs. The CDR3 spells CASRPGTGGLDTEAFF. The CDR3 coding sequence is TGCGCCAGCCGACCCGGGACAGGGGGCTTGGACACTGAAGCTTTCTTT.